The rows below give T cell receptor beta chains drawn from one sample of a study of blood T cell repertoires in COVID-19. Libraries were prepared by immunoSEQ multiplex PCR; TCRdb keeps only in-frame clonotypes and omits some of them. The sample consists of 150,000 or so clones, approximately 85% of them appearing once. The specimen sequenced was peripheral blood. Receptors originate from a woman aged 60-75 years with COVID-19, enrolled during active disease. The CDR3 runs from the conserved cysteine through the conserved F or W. D genes are given only for firm matches. Only part of the rows carry a size: once, few, many, or a class if the clone is expanded.

clone_size j_call d_call v_call cdr3_nt cdr3_aa
NA TRBJ1-1 NA TRBV5-4 TGTGCCAGCAGCTTGGTAACGGGAGAGGCTTTCTTT CASSLVTGEAFF
NA TRBJ1-1 TRBD1 TRBV5-4 TGTGCCAGCAGCTCAAGGACAGGGAACACTGAAGCTTTCTTT CASSSRTGNTEAFF
NA TRBJ2-1 TRBD1 TRBV11-3 TGTGCCAGCAGTGACCGACAGGGCAATGAGCAGTTCTTC CASSDRQGNEQFF
few TRBJ1-3 NA TRBV3-1/TRBV3-2 TGTGCCAGCAGCCACCCAGGGATAACTGGAAACACCATATATTTT CASSHPGITGNTIYF
NA TRBJ2-3 NA TRBV7-3 TGTGCCAGCAGCTTTCAGGGGAGCGGGGAGGCAGATACGCAGTATTTT CASSFQGSGEADTQYF
NA TRBJ2-5 TRBD1 TRBV6-5 TGTGCCAGCAGTTACACCACCGGGACAGACGTCGAGACCCAGTACTTC CASSYTTGTDVETQYF
NA TRBJ1-6 NA TRBV19 TGTGCCAGTAGTTGGGAGGGACGAGGTTCACCCCTCCACTTT CASSWEGRGSPLHF
NA TRBJ1-1 NA TRBV5-1 TGCGCCAGCAGCCTCCATGGGCAGGGCGCTGAAGCTTTCTTT CASSLHGQGAEAFF
NA TRBJ1-4 NA TRBV5-8 TGTGCCAGCAGCTTGGTTGCAGTTGCAACTAATGAAAAACTGTTTTTT CASSLVAVATNEKLFF
NA TRBJ1-2 TRBD1 TRBV3-1/TRBV3-2 TGTGCCAGCAGCCAAGGTGACAGGGACTATGGCTACACCTTC CASSQGDRDYGYTF
once TRBJ2-7 TRBD2 TRBV7-8 TGTGCCAGCAGCTTAGTCTGGGGGGAGGGAGGCGTCGAGCAGTACTTC CASSLVWGEGGVEQYF
few TRBJ2-3 NA TRBV4-2 TGTGCCAGCAGCCAAGCCTCGACTTACACAGATACGCAGTATTTT CASSQASTYTDTQYF
NA TRBJ1-2 TRBD1 TRBV7-8 TGTGCCAGCAGCCGACTCCCCATCAATATAGGGGGCGGAGGCTATGGCTACACCTTC CASSRLPINIGGGGYGYTF
NA TRBJ2-1 TRBD2 TRBV3-1/TRBV3-2 TGTGCCAGCAGCCAAGCTAGCGGGGGGGCGGGTGAGCAGTTCTTC CASSQASGGAGEQFF
NA TRBJ2-7 NA TRBV6-1 TGTGCCAGCAGTGATTCAGGGGCCTACGAGCAGTACTTC CASSDSGAYEQYF
few TRBJ2-7 NA TRBV6-1 TGTGCCAGCAGTGAAGGGTTGCTAGCCAACTTCTACGAGCAGTACTTC CASSEGLLANFYEQYF
NA TRBJ2-1 NA TRBV7-3 TGTGCCAGCAGCGGAGGTAGGGCGACGGAGCAGTTCTTC CASSGGRATEQFF
NA TRBJ2-5 TRBD1 TRBV4-1 TGCGCCAGCAGCCTAGACAGGGTCAAAGAGACCCAGTACTTC CASSLDRVKETQYF
once TRBJ2-3 TRBD2 TRBV30 TGTGCCTGCCTAGGTCTAGCGGGGGGGCCCCCCACAGATACGCAGTATTTT CACLGLAGGPPTDTQYF
NA TRBJ1-2 NA TRBV27 TGTGCCAGCAGGCCTACCCGGACAGCCACCCTTTCCTTC CASRPTRTATLSF
NA TRBJ1-2 TRBD1 TRBV5-4 TGTGCCAGCAGCCGCCGGGACAGGGTGGTTGGCTACACCTTC CASSRRDRVVGYTF
NA TRBJ1-5 NA TRBV19 TGTGCCAGTAGTCCCCCCGAGGGACAGCCCCAGCATTTT CASSPPEGQPQHF
NA TRBJ2-5 NA TRBV7-9 TGTGCCAGCAGCTTCGCTGAAGGGAGGGAGACCCAGTACTTC CASSFAEGRETQYF
NA TRBJ2-7 NA TRBV24-1 TGTGCCACCAGTGATTTGACATCCGAGCAGTACTTC CATSDLTSEQYF
NA TRBJ2-6 NA TRBV7-9 TGTGCCAGCAGCTTGGACTCGAACGTCCTGACTTTC CASSLDSNVLTF
NA TRBJ2-5 TRBD1 TRBV27 TGTGCCAGCAGTTCGAACAGGGGGCTACGAGAGACCCAGTACTTC CASSSNRGLRETQYF
NA TRBJ2-7 NA TRBV28 TGTGCCAGCAGTTCCGCCCGGGGGAGATCCTACGAGCAGTACTTC CASSSARGRSYEQYF
once TRBJ2-3 NA TRBV27 TGTGCCAGCAGTTTGCGGGGAAATACGCAGTATTTT CASSLRGNTQYF
NA TRBJ2-1 NA TRBV7-2 TGTGCCAGCAGCTTAGGGGCTAGCCGAGGGTTACTGTACAATGAGCAGTTCTTC CASSLGASRGLLYNEQFF
NA TRBJ1-5 NA TRBV4-2 TGTGCCAGCAGCCAAGAACAGGGTTACCAGCCCCAGCATTTT CASSQEQGYQPQHF
NA TRBJ2-7 NA TRBV5-5 TGTGCCAGCAGCTTGCCGAGTGAATACGAGCAGTACTTC CASSLPSEYEQYF
NA TRBJ2-7 NA TRBV24-1 TGTGCCACCCGTGCGGGTCACTCCTACGAGCAGTACTTC CATRAGHSYEQYF
NA TRBJ2-5 NA TRBV7-7 TGTGCTAGCAGCTTAGTCGCAGGGTTCCAAGAGACCCAGTACTTC CASSLVAGFQETQYF
NA TRBJ1-2 NA TRBV5-1 TGCGCCAGCAGCTTGGGACAGAACTATGGCTACACCTTC CASSLGQNYGYTF
NA TRBJ2-5 NA TRBV5-1 TGCGCCAGCAGCTTCCGCCGGGACTCTCAAGAGACCCAGTACTTC CASSFRRDSQETQYF
NA TRBJ1-2 NA TRBV28 TGTGCCAGCAGTTCCGGGGGAGAAGTAGACTATGGCTACACCTTC CASSSGGEVDYGYTF
NA TRBJ2-3 NA TRBV6-5 TGTGCCAGCACCGAATCCGGGACATTAAGTACGCAGTATTTT CASTESGTLSTQYF
NA TRBJ1-4 NA TRBV29-1 TGCAGCGTTGCCACCCGGGTTGACGAAAAACTGTTTTTT CSVATRVDEKLFF
NA TRBJ2-3 TRBD2 TRBV2 TGTGCCAGCAGGCCTCTAGCGGGGGTGGCAGATACGCAGTATTTT CASRPLAGVADTQYF
NA TRBJ2-5 NA TRBV1 TGCACCAGCAGCCATTTCCTCACCGGGACTAGCGGGGGGGCCAGTCAAGAGACCCAGTACTTC CTSSHFLTGTSGGASQETQYF
NA TRBJ2-1 TRBD2 TRBV7-7 TGTGCTAGCAGCCGGGGACTAGCGGGGGGGAGCTCCTACAATGAGCAGTTCTTC CASSRGLAGGSSYNEQFF
once TRBJ2-5 NA TRBV7-8 TGTGCCAGCAGCTTAGTCGCTCACTTTACGGAGACCCAGTACTTC CASSLVAHFTETQYF
NA TRBJ1-2 NA TRBV12-1 TGTGCCAGCATCAAACCGGGACAGGGGACCAACTATGGCTACACCTTC CASIKPGQGTNYGYTF
NA TRBJ2-5 TRBD2 TRBV5-1 TGCGCCAGCAGCTTGCTTGGACTAGCGGGCCAAGAGACCCAGTACTTC CASSLLGLAGQETQYF
NA TRBJ1-2 TRBD1 TRBV25-1 TGTGCCAGCAGTGGGGACAGGGGGCCCTATGGCTACACCTTC CASSGDRGPYGYTF
NA TRBJ2-1 NA TRBV2 TGTGCCAGCAGGACAGGCCTGGGGTACAATGAGCAGTTCTTC CASRTGLGYNEQFF
NA TRBJ2-1 NA TRBV9 TGTGCCAGCAGCAAGGGGGTCAGCTCCTACAATGAGCAGTTCTTC CASSKGVSSYNEQFF
NA TRBJ2-7 TRBD2 TRBV19 TGTGCCAGTAGTATTGGACTAGCGGGGACCTACGAGCAGTACTTC CASSIGLAGTYEQYF
NA TRBJ1-2 TRBD1 TRBV18 TGTGCCAGCTCACCGGGGACAGGGGAAATTGGCTACACCTTC CASSPGTGEIGYTF
NA TRBJ2-2 NA TRBV5-1 TGCGCCAGCAGCTTGGTGCCCGGAGGCACCGGGGAGCTGTTTTTT CASSLVPGGTGELFF